Presented here are 27 T cell receptor beta chains from one specimen sequenced in a study of blood T cell repertoires in COVID-19. This table comes from immunoSEQ multiplex PCR, and its TCRdb copy is limited to in-frame clones, with some not included. The sample consists of 110,000 or so clones, 80% of them appearing once. The specimen sequenced was peripheral blood. These TCRs come from a human donor in a cohort sampled during active or convalescent COVID-19.

The CDR3 bases are TGTGCCAGCAGCTTCCCCGGGGAAAAACTGTTTTTT. It codes for CASSFPGEKLFF. This chain joins TRBV11-2 and TRBJ1-4, with no clear D. Trimming pared 3 bases from V and 8 bases from J, leaving 7 bases between. The germline V gene has CDR1 SGHAT and CDR2 FQNNGV. The CDR3 runs to 12 residues.

The J gene is TRBJ2-1, the V gene TRBV7-9; 8 positions agree with TRBD1. CDR3 length equals 15 residues. The germline V gene encodes CDR1 SEHNR and CDR2 FQNEAQ (reference sequence). The J segment lost 5 bases and the V segment lost 2 bases, leaving 5 bases of the junction unmatched. CDR3 amino acids: CASSLRGQGNNEQFF. The CDR3 nucleotides are TGTGCCAGCAGCTTACGAGGACAGGGCAACAATGAGCAGTTCTTC.

The genes are TRBV11-2 and TRBJ2-1, with 9 nucleotides matching TRBD1. CDR3 length: 15 residues. Germline assignment: CDR1 SGHAT and CDR2 FQNNGV. Losses at the gene ends were 4 bases for V and 3 bases for J; bases not matched to a gene: 4. The DNA for the CDR3 is TGTGCCAGCAGCTCCAGACAGGGGGTCTACAATGAGCAGTTCTTC. Its translation is CASSSRQGVYNEQFF.

This clone came up once. The chain joins TRBV6-6 to TRBJ2-7; D call uncertain. Trimming took off 8 bases at V and 6 bases at J, with 11 bases between the two ends. CDR1 and CDR2 (germline): MNHNY, SVGAGI (reference sequence). The CDR3 is made up of 11 amino acids. The CDR3, as DNA: TGTGCCAGCGCCCTAAATGCCGAGCAGTACTTC. Translation gives CASALNAEQYF.

The chain links TRBV28 to TRBJ2-7; 7 bases align to TRBD1. Unmatched junction bases numbered 4, after V lost 3 bases and J lost 2 bases. The germline gives CDR1 MDHEN, CDR2 SYDVKM. The CDR3 totals 14 residues. CDR3 sequence reads: CASSFDRAAYEQYF. CDR3 nucleotide sequence: TGTGCCAGCAGTTTCGACAGGGCCGCCTACGAGCAGTACTTC.

The rearrangement joins TRBV28 to TRBJ2-1, with D perhaps TRBD1 (6 bases). This CDR3 spans 14 amino acids. From germline, CDR1 is MDHEN and CDR2 SYDVKM. The V end was cut by 5 bases, the J end by 5 bases, with 13 bases between. The CDR3, as DNA: TGTGCCAGCAGTCCACTCACAGGGAACAATGAGCAGTTCTTC. Its protein product is CASSPLTGNNEQFF.

V gene TRBV5-4 combines with J gene TRBJ2-5; a possible D gene is TRBD2 (5 bases). V lost 0 bases, J lost 3 bases, and 9 bases lay in between. This CDR3 is 14 amino acids long. Germline assignment: CDR1 SGHNT and CDR2 YYREEE (reference sequence). The CDR3 DNA sequence: TGTGCCAGCAGCTTGGGGAGGCTAGAAGAGACCCAGTACTTC. This gives the protein CASSLGRLEETQYF.

This clone is termed medium-sized (0.01 to 0.1%). The CDR3 coding sequence is TGTGCCAGCAGCTTAGTACACCTCTACGAGCAGTACTTC. It translates to CASSLVHLYEQYF. This chain links TRBV11-2 with TRBJ2-7; unclear D gene. V lost 1 base to trimming and J lost 3 bases, with 7 bases between them. Per germline, CDR1 SGHAT and CDR2 FQNNGV. The CDR3 consists of 13 residues.

V is TRBV19 and J is TRBJ2-1, with D hard to call. The CDR3 has 14 residues. CDR1 is LNHDA and CDR2 is SQIVND in the germline V gene (reference sequence). The ends were cut back, 7 bases at V and 3 bases at J, with 13 bases in the middle. CDR3 residues: CASTMGSFYNEQFF. The CDR3 bases are TGTGCCAGTACCATGGGCTCTTTCTACAATGAGCAGTTCTTC.

The CDR3, as DNA: TGTGCCAGCAGTGAATTTGGGGCACCGTACAATGAGCAGTTCTTC. Translated, it gives CASSEFGAPYNEQFF. V is TRBV25-1 and J is TRBJ2-1; maybe TRBD1 (5 bases). Trimming pared 1 base from V and 4 bases from J, leaving 11 bases between. The CDR3 length is 15 residues. Germline lookup yields CDR1 MGHDK and CDR2 SYGVNS. Full variable domain (outside the CDR3, taken from reference TRBV25-1 and TRBJ2-1): EADIYQTPRYLVIGTGKKITLECSQTMGHDKMYWYQQDPGMELHLIHYSYGVNSTEKGDLSSESTVSRIRTEHFPLTLESARPSHTSQYLCASSEFGAPYNEQFFGPGTRLTVL.

The J gene is TRBJ2-7, the V gene TRBV19; maybe TRBD2 (6 bases). V was pared by 7 bases and J by 0 bases, with 16 bases between. Germline V gene lookup returns CDR1 LNHDA and CDR2 SQIVND (reference sequence). This CDR3 contains 15 residues. The CDR3 DNA reads as TGTGCCAGTACTTATAGGGCCGGGAGCTCCTACGAGCAGTACTTC. It is translated as CASTYRAGSSYEQYF.

The rearrangement links TRBV27 to TRBJ1-1; TRBD1 agrees at 7 bases. Looked up from germline, CDR1 is MNHEY and CDR2 is SMNVEV (reference sequence). The CDR3 runs to 18 residues. V dropped 3 bases and J dropped 1; count of bases not matched to a gene: 14. The CDR3 reads CASSFDRFARQGNTEAFF. The CDR3 nucleotides are TGTGCCAGCAGTTTTGATAGGTTTGCAAGACAGGGGAACACTGAAGCTTTCTTT.

Remarks on this clone: Other DNA sequences in this sample translate to the same CDR3. The rearrangement joins TRBV7-2 to TRBJ2-5; tentative D call: TRBD1 (6 bases). The CDR3 covers 15 residues. The germline V gene encodes CDR1 SGHTA and CDR2 FQGNSA. V was cut by 2 bases and J by 0 bases, with 10 bases left in between. Here the CDR3 reads CASSLRTVNQETQYF. Here the CDR3 DNA reads TGTGCCAGCAGCTTACGGACAGTAAACCAAGAGACCCAGTACTTC.

This clone was seen only once. At one end the junction does not follow the germline gene, possibly because of a read error. The CDR3 sequence is CARSPRGGVTGELFF. In DNA form, the CDR3 reads TGCGCCCGCAGTCCCCGGGGGGGCGTAACCGGGGAGCTGTTTTTT. This chain joins TRBV10-1 and TRBJ2-2; 8 bases map to TRBD2. Germline CDR1 reads WNHNN; CDR2 reads SYGVQD (reference sequence). CDR3 length equals 15 residues.

The V call is TRBV3-1 (or the pseudogene TRBV3-2), the J call TRBJ2-7; 8 bases are shared with TRBD2. The CDR3 loop spans 14 amino acids. From germline, CDR1 is LGHDT and CDR2 YNNKEL (reference sequence). The ends lost 4 bases at V and 6 bases at J; junction bases unmatched: 8. The CDR3 bases are TGTGCCAGCAGCCCTAGCGGGCAAGGGCGCGAGCAGTACTTC. It yields the protein CASSPSGQGREQYF.

The V gene is TRBV10-3, the J gene TRBJ1-5; no clear D gene. The CDR3 sequence is 13 residues long. Trimming took 10 bases from V and 3 from J, leaving 13 bases between them. From germline, CDR1 is ENHRY and CDR2 SYGVKD. The CDR3 sequence: CATRNFHNQPQHF. The CDR3 bases are TGTGCCACCCGAAACTTTCACAATCAGCCCCAGCATTTT.

The V gene is TRBV5-1, the J gene TRBJ2-5; 8 bases are shared with TRBD1. The V and J ends lost 4 bases and 3 bases, in that order; junction bases with no gene match: 2. The CDR3 runs 13 residues. Germline lookup yields CDR1 SGHRS and CDR2 YFSETQ. The CDR3 sequence is CASSPDREETQYF. The CDR3 region has the DNA TGCGCCAGCAGCCCGGACAGGGAAGAGACCCAGTACTTC.

The chain joins TRBV7-6 to TRBJ2-2, with no clear D. Germline-derived CDR1 and CDR2 are SGHVS and FNYEAQ. Trimming took off 3 bases at V and 1 base at J, with 9 bases between the two ends. The CDR3 is 15 residues long. The CDR3 protein is CASSFRSGNTGELFF. The CDR3 DNA follows: TGTGCCAGCAGCTTTCGGTCAGGGAACACCGGGGAGCTGTTTTTT.

The J gene is TRBJ2-1, the V gene TRBV15; D is possibly TRBD2 (6 bases). This CDR3 region has 16 residues. Germline V gene data show CDR1 as LNHNV and CDR2 as YYDKDF (reference sequence). Trimming cost V 0 bases and J 4 bases, with 13 bases left between them. The CDR3 region has the DNA TGTGCCACCAGCAGAGAAGGCGGGAAGGGGTACAATGAGCAGTTCTTC. This translates into CATSREGGKGYNEQFF.

This chain joins TRBV5-1 and TRBJ2-3, with D unclear. Trimming pared 4 bases from V and 3 bases from J, leaving 6 bases between. CDR1 and CDR2 from the germline V gene are SGHRS and YFSETQ. The CDR3 length is 12 residues. As DNA, the CDR3 is TGCGCCAGCAGCCCCACAACAGATACGCAGTATTTT. Translation gives CASSPTTDTQYF.

The rearrangement joins TRBV19 to TRBJ1-5; D remains ambiguous. Germline CDR1 reads LNHDA; CDR2 reads SQIVND (reference sequence). CDR3 length equals 13 residues. V lost 5 bases and J lost 7, with 12 bases in between. This chain's CDR3 is CASSSLFGQPQHF. CDR3 in DNA: TGTGCCAGTAGTTCTCTGTTTGGCCAGCCCCAGCATTTT.

The CDR3 DNA reads TGTGCCAGCAGCCACGGACTAGCGGGAGCCTACGAGCAGTACTTC. It is translated as CASSHGLAGAYEQYF. The chain combines TRBV4-2 with TRBJ2-7, with TRBD2 matching 13 bases. This CDR3 contains 15 residues. The junction had 1 base not matched to a gene; V was cut back by 3 bases and J by 2 bases. CDR1 and CDR2 from the germline V gene are LGHNA and YNFKEQ.

On this clone itself: At one end the junction does not follow the germline gene, possibly because of a read error. V gene TRBV7-7 combines with J gene TRBJ2-5, with 16 bases aligning to TRBD2. CDR3 length: 17 residues. From germline, CDR1 is SSHAT and CDR2 FNYEAQ (reference sequence). CDR3 loop: CASSFGTSGRAGETQYF. Written as DNA, the CDR3 is TGTGCTAGCAGCTTCGGGACTAGCGGGAGGGCCGGGGAGACCCAGTACTTC.

The rearrangement uses TRBV9 and TRBJ2-1; 11 nucleotides align to TRBD2. Germline assignment: CDR1 SGDLS and CDR2 YYNGEE. V lost 3 bases, J lost 6 bases, and 5 bases stayed unmatched. The CDR3 totals 15 residues. As DNA, the CDR3 is TGTGCCAGCAGCGCTCACGGGACTAGCGGCAATGAGCAGTTCTTC. Translating it yields CASSAHGTSGNEQFF.

The chain employs TRBV6-5 and TRBJ2-7; TRBD1 aligns across 7 bases. The CDR3 has 14 amino acids. Germline V gives CDR1 MNHEY, CDR2 SVGAGI. V dropped 2 bases and J dropped 4; count of bases not matched to a gene: 5. The CDR3 protein is CASSYDRVSYEQYF. CDR3 coding DNA: TGTGCCAGCAGTTACGACAGGGTCTCGTACGAGCAGTACTTC.

The chain has TRBV5-1 and TRBJ2-5, with 7 bases lining up with TRBD2. CDR1 SGHRS and CDR2 YFSETQ come from the germline V gene. J was trimmed by 5 bases and V by 3 bases; bases with no gene match: 7. The CDR3 totals 14 residues. Written as DNA, the CDR3 is TGCGCCAGCAGCTCCCTAGCGGCGTCGGAGACCCAGTACTTC. This sequence encodes CASSSLAASETQYF.

The rearrangement uses TRBV12-3 or TRBV12-4 and TRBJ2-5, with D uncertain. The CDR3 is made up of 11 amino acids. The V and J ends lost 3 bases and 5 bases respectively, with 4 bases between them. CDR3 nucleotides: TGTGCCAGCAGTTTGTCTGAGACCCAGTACTTC. It yields the protein CASSLSETQYF.